Below, 15 T cell receptor beta chains from the same sample are listed, as sequenced in a study of CD8+ T cells in alopecia areata. The authors extracted RNA and reverse transcribed it into cDNA as the sequencing template. Profiling relied on immunoSEQ multiplex PCR, and the TCRdb table lists in-frame clones only, not all of them. This table has around 140,000 clones, 40% to 50% appearing once. The specimen was CD4+ T cells sorted from blood. Every receptor here comes from a human donor with alopecia areata.

The chain combines TRBV27 with TRBJ2-5, with D unclear. This CDR3 has 14 amino acids. Germline V gene sequence: CDR1 MNHEY, CDR2 SMNVEV (reference sequence). Trimming left V 0 bases short and J 2 bases short, with 7 bases between. Written as DNA, the CDR3 is TGTGCCAGCAGTTTATCCTCAGTACAAGAGACCCAGTACTTC. It codes for CASSLSSVQETQYF.

The chain links TRBV28 to TRBJ2-1; TRBD2 matches at 9 bases. Unmatched junction bases numbered 7, after V lost 5 bases and J lost 8 bases. The CDR3 is 14 residues long. Germline V lookup: CDR1 MDHEN, CDR2 SYDVKM. For the CDR3, the DNA is TGTGCCAGCAGTGGCGGGAGGGGTAGGGATGAGCAGTTCTTC. It yields the protein CASSGGRGRDEQFF.

The CDR3 region has the DNA TGCGCCAGCAGTTGGGGAAAGGGGCTTCGGAACACTGAAGCTTTCTTT. Translating gives CASSWGKGLRNTEAFF. This chain joins TRBV5-1 and TRBJ1-1, with D maybe TRBD1 (5 bases). The CDR3 has 16 residues. CDR1 SGHRS and CDR2 YFSETQ come from the germline V gene. V was trimmed by 5 bases and J by 1 base, leaving 18 bases between them.

This clone was recorded a few times. The chain links TRBV6-6 to TRBJ2-7; the D is unclear. Trimming shortened V by 0 bases and J by 1 base, and 10 bases separated the two germline ends. The CDR3 has 15 residues. In germline, CDR1 is MNHNY, CDR2 SVGAGI (reference sequence). The CDR3 is CASSYSPRRSYEQYF. The CDR3 DNA reads TGTGCCAGCAGTTACTCCCCCCGGAGATCCTACGAGCAGTACTTC.

This chain joins TRBV29-1 and TRBJ2-2; TRBD1 is a possible D gene (6 bases). V lost 6 bases and J lost 4, with 9 bases in between. Germline CDR1 reads SQVTM; CDR2 reads ANQGSEA. The CDR3 covers 12 residues. This CDR3 reads CSVQGFTGELFF. As DNA, the CDR3 is TGCAGCGTACAGGGTTTCACCGGGGAGCTGTTTTTT.

On this clone: The same CDR3 is also encoded by other DNA sequences in this sample. The genes are TRBV29-1 and TRBJ2-7, with D perhaps matching TRBD2 (5 bases). Germline CDR1 SQVTM, CDR2 ANQGSEA. Deletions cut 4 bases from V and 0 bases from J, with 7 bases between. The CDR3 totals 12 residues. The CDR3 loop reads CSVGLASYEQYF. The CDR3 DNA reads as TGCAGCGTTGGGCTAGCCTCCTACGAGCAGTACTTC.

This chain links TRBV15 with TRBJ2-3; D not resolved. V was cut by 0 bases and J by 6 bases, with 13 bases left in between. Germline assignment: CDR1 LNHNV and CDR2 YYDKDF (reference sequence). This CDR3 region has 15 residues. CDR3 sequence (DNA): TGTGCCACCAGCAGAGATGGTTTCCCCAGGGATACGCAGTATTTT. Translation gives CATSRDGFPRDTQYF.

The chain employs TRBV30 and TRBJ2-1; D remains unclear. The CDR3 has 12 residues. V was shortened by 0 bases and J by 6 bases, with 6 bases between the two germline ends. CDR1 and CDR2 from the germline V gene are GTSNPN and SVGIG (reference sequence). The CDR3 bases are TGTGCCTGGAGTGTAACCTCCAATGAGCAGTTCTTC. Its protein product is CAWSVTSNEQFF.

The V gene is TRBV7-3, the J gene TRBJ2-7; D may be TRBD2 (6 bases). The V gene lost 6 bases and the J gene lost 0 bases, with 12 bases spanning the gap. CDR1 is SGHTA and CDR2 is FQGTGA in the germline V gene. The CDR3 runs to 14 residues. The CDR3 coding sequence is TGTGCCAGCAGTCTCGGGAGAGGCTCCTACGAGCAGTACTTC. It is translated as CASSLGRGSYEQYF.

This clone was counted only a few times. This chain uses TRBV29-1 with TRBJ1-1; TRBD1 matches at 7 bases. This CDR3 region has 14 residues. Per the germline V gene, CDR1 is SQVTM and CDR2 is ANQGSEA. J was trimmed by 0 bases and V by 8 bases; bases with no gene match: 9. CDR3 sequence (DNA): TGCAGCACCTCCCAGGGGGTTGTGAACACTGAAGCTTTCTTT. It yields the protein CSTSQGVVNTEAFF.

This chain joins TRBV6-5 and TRBJ2-1; D is uncertain. V was clipped by 6 bases and J by 3 bases, with 6 bases between them. Germline loops: CDR1 MNHEY, CDR2 SVGAGI. This CDR3 is built from 12 residues. DNA of the CDR3: TGTGCCAGCAGGCAGTACTACAATGAGCAGTTCTTC. Translating it yields CASRQYYNEQFF.

DNA for the CDR3: TGTGCCAGCATTAACGGTTACCGAACCTACGAGCAGTACTTC. This sequence encodes CASINGYRTYEQYF. This rearrangement joins TRBV6-6 to TRBJ2-7; D is uncertain. CDR1 is MNHNY, CDR2 SVGAGI, per germline (reference sequence). CDR3 length: 14 amino acids. Trimming left V 7 bases short and J 2 bases short, with 15 bases between.

This chain connects TRBV28 to TRBJ2-5, with TRBD2 matching 8 bases. J gave up 5 bases and V 9 bases, and 8 bases lay outside the gene matches. The germline gives CDR1 MDHEN, CDR2 SYDVKM. This CDR3 region has 13 residues. Here the CDR3 reads CASFAGGGETQYF. The CDR3 bases are TGTGCCAGTTTTGCGGGGGGTGGCGAGACCCAGTACTTC. The whole variable domain, filled in from reference TRBV28 and TRBJ2-5, reads DVKVTQSSRYLVKRTGEKVFLECVQDMDHENMFWYRQDPGLGLRLIYFSYDVKMKEKGDIPEGYSVSREKKERFSLILESASTNQTSMYLCASFAGGGETQYFGPGTRLLVL.

V and J are TRBV28 and TRBJ2-3; D remains ambiguous. The length of the CDR3 is 13 residues. CDR1 is MDHEN and CDR2 is SYDVKM in the germline V gene. The V and J ends lost 1 base and 5 bases respectively, with 7 bases between them. CDR3 coding DNA: TGTGCCAGCAGTTTATTAGTTAGAGATACGCAGTATTTT. The encoded protein is CASSLLVRDTQYF.

The genes are TRBV28 and TRBJ2-7, with no clear D. This CDR3 spans 16 amino acids. The V gene lost 3 bases and the J gene lost 2 bases, with 17 bases spanning the gap. CDR1 is MDHEN and CDR2 is SYDVKM in the germline V gene. CDR3 protein: CASSFSTTADPYEQYF. The DNA for the CDR3 is TGTGCCAGCAGTTTTAGTACGACGGCTGATCCCTACGAGCAGTACTTC.